Sequencing of this T cell receptor (beta chain) was carried out in a study of blood T cell repertoires in COVID-19. Overall study context: Acute-phase and convalescent COVID-19 samples originated in the United States, Italy and Spain. From T cells, B-cell-depleted T cells, or PBMCs came the material, which was cDNA or gDNA.

V was pared by 3 bases and J by 0 bases, with 8 bases between. Looked up from germline, CDR1 is SGHAT and CDR2 is FQNNGV. The CDR3 sequence is 14 residues long. Original analysis: It was from reference gene primer amplification that nucleated cell counts were estimated. The table came from immunoSEQ multiplex PCR; TCRdb's copy has only in-frame clones and leaves some out. V and J calls and clone size come straight from that table; D and trimming were deduced from the DNA. Among tens of thousands of clones listed, approximately 86% were seen once. Specimen: peripheral blood. The V and J genes are TRBV11-2 and TRBJ1-2; a possible D gene is TRBD1 (6 bases). This clonotype was obtained from a man at least 80 years old with active or convalescent COVID-19. The CDR3 nucleotides read TGTGCCAGCAGCTTCGGACAGACTAACTATGGCTACACCTTC. Translating it yields CASSFGQTNYGYTF.